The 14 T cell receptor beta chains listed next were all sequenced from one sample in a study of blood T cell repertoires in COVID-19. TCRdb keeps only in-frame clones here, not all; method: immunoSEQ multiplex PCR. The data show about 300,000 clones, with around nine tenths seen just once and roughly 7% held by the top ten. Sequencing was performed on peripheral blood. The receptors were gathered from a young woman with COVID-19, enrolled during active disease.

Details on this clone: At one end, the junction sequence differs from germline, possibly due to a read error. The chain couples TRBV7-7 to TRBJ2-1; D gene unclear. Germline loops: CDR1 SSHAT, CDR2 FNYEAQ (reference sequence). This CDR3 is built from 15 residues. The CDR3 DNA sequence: TGTGCTAGCAGCATCCGGGTCGACTCCTACAATGAGCAGTTCTTC. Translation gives CASSIRVDSYNEQFF.

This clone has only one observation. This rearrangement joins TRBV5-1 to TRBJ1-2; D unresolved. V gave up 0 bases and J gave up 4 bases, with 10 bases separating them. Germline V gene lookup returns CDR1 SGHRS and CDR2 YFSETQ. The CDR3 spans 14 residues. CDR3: CASSLADPGYGYTF. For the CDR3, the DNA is TGCGCCAGCAGCTTGGCCGACCCGGGCTATGGCTACACCTTC.

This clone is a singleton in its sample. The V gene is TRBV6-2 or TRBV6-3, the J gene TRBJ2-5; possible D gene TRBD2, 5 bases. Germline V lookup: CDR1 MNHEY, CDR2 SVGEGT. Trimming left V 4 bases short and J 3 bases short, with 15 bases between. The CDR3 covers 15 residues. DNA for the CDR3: TGTGCCAGCAGTTCCCGGGGTCGGCAAGAAGAGACCCAGTACTTC. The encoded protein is CASSSRGRQEETQYF.

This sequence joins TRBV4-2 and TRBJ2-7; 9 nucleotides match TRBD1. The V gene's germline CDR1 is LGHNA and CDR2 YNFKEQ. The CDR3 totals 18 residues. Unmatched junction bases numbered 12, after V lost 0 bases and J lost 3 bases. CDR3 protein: CASSQEATTGTGIYEQYF. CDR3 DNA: TGTGCCAGCAGCCAAGAAGCAACGACCGGGACAGGGATCTACGAGCAGTACTTC.

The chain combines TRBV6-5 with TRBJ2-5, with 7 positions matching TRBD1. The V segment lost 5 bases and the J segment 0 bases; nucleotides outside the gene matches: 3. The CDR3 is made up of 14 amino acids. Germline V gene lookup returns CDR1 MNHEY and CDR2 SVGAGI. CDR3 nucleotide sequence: TGTGCCAGCAGTCCCGGACAGGACCAAGAGACCCAGTACTTC. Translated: CASSPGQDQETQYF.

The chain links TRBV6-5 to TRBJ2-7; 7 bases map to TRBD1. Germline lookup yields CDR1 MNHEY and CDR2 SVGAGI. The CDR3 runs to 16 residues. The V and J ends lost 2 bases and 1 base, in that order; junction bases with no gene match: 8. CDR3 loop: CASSYRRDSLSYEQYF. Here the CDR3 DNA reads TGTGCCAGCAGTTACCGCCGGGACAGCTTATCCTACGAGCAGTACTTC.

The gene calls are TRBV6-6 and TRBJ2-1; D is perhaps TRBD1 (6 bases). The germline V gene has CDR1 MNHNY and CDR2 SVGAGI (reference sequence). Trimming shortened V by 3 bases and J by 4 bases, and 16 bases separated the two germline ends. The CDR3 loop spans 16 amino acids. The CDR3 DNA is TGTGCCAGCAGTTATGAATTGGGGACAACTTACAATGAGCAGTTCTTC. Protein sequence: CASSYELGTTYNEQFF.

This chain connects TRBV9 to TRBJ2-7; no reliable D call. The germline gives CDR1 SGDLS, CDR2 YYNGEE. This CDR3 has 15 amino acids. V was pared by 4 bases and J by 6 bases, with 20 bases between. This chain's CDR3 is CASSLTTVPAPEQYF. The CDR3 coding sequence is TGTGCCAGCAGCCTGACAACGGTCCCGGCACCCGAGCAGTACTTC.

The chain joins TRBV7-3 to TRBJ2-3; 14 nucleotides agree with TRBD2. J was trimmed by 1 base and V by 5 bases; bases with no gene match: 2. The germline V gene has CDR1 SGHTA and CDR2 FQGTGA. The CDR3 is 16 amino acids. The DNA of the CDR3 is TGTGCCAGCAGCACGGGACTAGCGGGAGGCACAGATACGCAGTATTTT. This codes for CASSTGLAGGTDTQYF.

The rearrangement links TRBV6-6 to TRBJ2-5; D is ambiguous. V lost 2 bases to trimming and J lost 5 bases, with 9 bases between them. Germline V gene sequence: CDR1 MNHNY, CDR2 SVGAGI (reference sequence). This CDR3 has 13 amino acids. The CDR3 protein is CASSYGLKETQYF. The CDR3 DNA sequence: TGTGCCAGCAGTTACGGGCTAAAGGAGACCCAGTACTTC.

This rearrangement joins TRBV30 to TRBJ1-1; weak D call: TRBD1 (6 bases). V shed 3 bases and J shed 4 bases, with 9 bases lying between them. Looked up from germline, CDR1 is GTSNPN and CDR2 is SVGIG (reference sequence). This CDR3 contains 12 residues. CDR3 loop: CAWSPQGTEAFF. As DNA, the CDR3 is TGTGCCTGGAGCCCACAGGGCACTGAAGCTTTCTTT.

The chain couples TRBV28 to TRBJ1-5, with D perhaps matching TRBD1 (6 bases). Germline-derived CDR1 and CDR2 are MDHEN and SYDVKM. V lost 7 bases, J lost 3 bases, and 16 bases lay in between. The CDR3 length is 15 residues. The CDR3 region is CASTLQGRYNQPQHF. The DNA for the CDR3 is TGTGCCAGCACCCTCCAGGGGCGGTACAATCAGCCCCAGCATTTT.

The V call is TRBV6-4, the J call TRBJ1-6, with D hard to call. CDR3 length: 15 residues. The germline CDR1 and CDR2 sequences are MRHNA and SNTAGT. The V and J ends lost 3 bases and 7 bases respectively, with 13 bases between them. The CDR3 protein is CASSEWNSGNSPLHF. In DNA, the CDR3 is TGTGCCAGCAGTGAATGGAACAGCGGAAATTCACCCCTCCACTTT.

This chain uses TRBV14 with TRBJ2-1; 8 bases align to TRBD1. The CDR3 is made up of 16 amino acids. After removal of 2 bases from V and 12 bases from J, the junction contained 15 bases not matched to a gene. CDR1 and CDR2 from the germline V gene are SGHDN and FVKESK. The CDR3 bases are TGTGCCAGCAGCCAACCTGGGTGGACAGGGAGTTTGGGGCAGTTCTTC. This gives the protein CASSQPGWTGSLGQFF.